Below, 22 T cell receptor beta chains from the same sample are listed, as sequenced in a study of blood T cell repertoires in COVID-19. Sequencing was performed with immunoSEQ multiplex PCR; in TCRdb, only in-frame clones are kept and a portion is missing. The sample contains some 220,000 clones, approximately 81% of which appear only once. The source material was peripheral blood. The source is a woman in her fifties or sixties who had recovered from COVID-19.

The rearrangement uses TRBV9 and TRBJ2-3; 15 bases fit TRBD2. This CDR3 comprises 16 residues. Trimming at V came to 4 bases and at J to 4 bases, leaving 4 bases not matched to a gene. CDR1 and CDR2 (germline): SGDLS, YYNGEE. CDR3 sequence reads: CASSPGLAGGPDTQYF. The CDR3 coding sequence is TGTGCCAGCAGCCCAGGACTAGCGGGGGGGCCAGATACGCAGTATTTT.

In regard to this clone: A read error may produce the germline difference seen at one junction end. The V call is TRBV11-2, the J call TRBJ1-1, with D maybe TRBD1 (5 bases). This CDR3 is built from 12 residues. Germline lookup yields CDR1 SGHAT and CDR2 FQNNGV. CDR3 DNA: TGTGCCAGCAGCTTAGCCTCCTGGACAAGGACCTTT. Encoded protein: CASSLASWTRTF.

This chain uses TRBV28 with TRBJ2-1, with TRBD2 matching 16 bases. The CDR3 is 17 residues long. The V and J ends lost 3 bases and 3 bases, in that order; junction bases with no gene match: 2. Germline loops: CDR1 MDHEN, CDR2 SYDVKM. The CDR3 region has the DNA TGTGCCAGCAGTTTGGGACTAGCGGGGGGGCTCTACAATGAGCAGTTCTTC. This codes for CASSLGLAGGLYNEQFF.

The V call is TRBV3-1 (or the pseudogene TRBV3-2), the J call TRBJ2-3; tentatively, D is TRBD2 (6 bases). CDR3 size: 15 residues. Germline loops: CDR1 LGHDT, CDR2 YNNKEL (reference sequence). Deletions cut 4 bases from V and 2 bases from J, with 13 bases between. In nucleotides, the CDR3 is TGTGCCAGCAGCCGCCAACTAGCAAACACAGATACGCAGTATTTT. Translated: CASSRQLANTDTQYF.

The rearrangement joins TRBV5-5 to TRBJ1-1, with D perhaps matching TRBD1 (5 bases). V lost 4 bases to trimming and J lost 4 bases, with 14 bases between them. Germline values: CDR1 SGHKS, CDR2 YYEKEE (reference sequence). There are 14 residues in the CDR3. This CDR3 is CASSTPAGPTEAFF. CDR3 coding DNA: TGTGCCAGCAGCACGCCGGCGGGGCCCACTGAAGCTTTCTTT.

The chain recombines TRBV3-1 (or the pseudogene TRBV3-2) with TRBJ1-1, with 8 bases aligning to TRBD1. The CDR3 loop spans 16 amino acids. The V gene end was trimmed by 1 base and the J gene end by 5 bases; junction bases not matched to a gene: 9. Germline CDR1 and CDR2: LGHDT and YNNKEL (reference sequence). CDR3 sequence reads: CASSQGAGGGGTEAFF. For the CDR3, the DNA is TGTGCCAGCAGCCAAGGGGCAGGGGGCGGTGGTACTGAAGCTTTCTTT.

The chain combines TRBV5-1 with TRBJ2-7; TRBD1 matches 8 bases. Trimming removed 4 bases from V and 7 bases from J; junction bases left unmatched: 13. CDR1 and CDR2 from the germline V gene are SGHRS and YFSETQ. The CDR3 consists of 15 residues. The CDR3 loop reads CASSLLTGEGEEQYF. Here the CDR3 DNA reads TGCGCCAGCAGCCTACTGACAGGGGAAGGGGAAGAGCAGTACTTC.

The DNA for the CDR3 is TGTGCCAGCAGCTTAAGCGATGGGGGGGACTATGGCTACACCTTC. This gives the protein CASSLSDGGDYGYTF. The chain employs TRBV7-9 and TRBJ1-2, with D perhaps matching TRBD1 (5 bases). CDR3 length equals 15 residues. Trimming shortened V by 2 bases and J by 3 bases, and 13 bases separated the two germline ends. CDR1 is SEHNR and CDR2 is FQNEAQ in the germline V gene (reference sequence).

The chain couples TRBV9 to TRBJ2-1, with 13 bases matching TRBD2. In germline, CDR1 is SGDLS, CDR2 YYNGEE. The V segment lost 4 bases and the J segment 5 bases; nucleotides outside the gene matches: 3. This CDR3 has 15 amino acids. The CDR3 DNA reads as TGTGCCAGCAGCCCGACTAGCGGGGGGCACAATGAGCAGTTCTTC. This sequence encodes CASSPTSGGHNEQFF.

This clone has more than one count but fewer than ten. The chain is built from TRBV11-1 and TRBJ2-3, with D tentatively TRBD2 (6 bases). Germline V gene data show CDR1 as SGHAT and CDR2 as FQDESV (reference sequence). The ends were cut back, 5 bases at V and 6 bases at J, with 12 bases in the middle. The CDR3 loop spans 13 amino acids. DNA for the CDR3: TGTGCCAGCAGCCTAGGAGGGTTCGATACGCAGTATTTT. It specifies CASSLGGFDTQYF.

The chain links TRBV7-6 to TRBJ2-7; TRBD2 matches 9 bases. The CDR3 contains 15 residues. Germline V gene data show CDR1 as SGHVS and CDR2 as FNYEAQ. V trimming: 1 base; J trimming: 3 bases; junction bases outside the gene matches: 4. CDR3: CASSLVGRGGYEQYF. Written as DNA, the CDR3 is TGTGCCAGCAGCTTAGTCGGGCGGGGGGGCTACGAGCAGTACTTC. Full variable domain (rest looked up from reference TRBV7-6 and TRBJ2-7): GAGVSQSPRYKVTKRGQDVALRCDPISGHVSLYWYRQALGQGPEFLTYFNYEAQQDKSGLPNDRFSAERPEGSISTLTIQRTEQRDSAMYRCASSLVGRGGYEQYFGPGTRLTVT.

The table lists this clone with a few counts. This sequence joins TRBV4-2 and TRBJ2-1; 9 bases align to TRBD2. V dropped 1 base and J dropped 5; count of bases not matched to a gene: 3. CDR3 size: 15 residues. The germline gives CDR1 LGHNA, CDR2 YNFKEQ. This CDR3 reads CASSQGTSEDNEQFF. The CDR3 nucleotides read TGTGCCAGCAGCCAAGGGACTAGCGAAGACAATGAGCAGTTCTTC.

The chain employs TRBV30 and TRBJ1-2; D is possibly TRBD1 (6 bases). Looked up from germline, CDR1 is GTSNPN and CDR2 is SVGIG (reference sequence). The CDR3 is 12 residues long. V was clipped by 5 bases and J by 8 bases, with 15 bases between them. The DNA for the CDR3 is TGTGCCTGGGAGGACAGCGTTGGGGGCTACACCTTC. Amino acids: CAWEDSVGGYTF.

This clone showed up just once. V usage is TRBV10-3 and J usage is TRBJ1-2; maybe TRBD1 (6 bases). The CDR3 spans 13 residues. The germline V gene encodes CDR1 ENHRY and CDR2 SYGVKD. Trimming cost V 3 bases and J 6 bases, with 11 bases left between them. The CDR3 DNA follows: TGTGCCATCAGTGATCAGGGGATAGATGGCTACACCTTC. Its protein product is CAISDQGIDGYTF.

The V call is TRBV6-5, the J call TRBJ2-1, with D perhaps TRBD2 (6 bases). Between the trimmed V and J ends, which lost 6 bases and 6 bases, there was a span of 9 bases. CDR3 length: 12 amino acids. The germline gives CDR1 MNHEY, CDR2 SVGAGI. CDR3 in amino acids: CASSRGTNEQFF. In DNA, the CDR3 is TGTGCCAGCAGCCGGGGGACCAATGAGCAGTTCTTC.

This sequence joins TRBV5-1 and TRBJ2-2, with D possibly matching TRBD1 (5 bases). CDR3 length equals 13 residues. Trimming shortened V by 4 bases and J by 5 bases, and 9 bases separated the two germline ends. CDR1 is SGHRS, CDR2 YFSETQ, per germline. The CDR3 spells CASSLQGTGELFF. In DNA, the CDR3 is TGCGCCAGCAGCCTTCAGGGAACCGGGGAGCTGTTTTTT.

The CDR3 reads CASRMGGGNQPQHF. The CDR3 DNA is TGTGCCAGCAGAATGGGGGGGGGCAATCAGCCCCAGCATTTT. The V call is TRBV6-5, the J call TRBJ1-5, with a tentative D call TRBD1 (5 bases). The V end lost 6 bases, the J end lost 2 bases, and 11 bases lay between the germline ends. CDR3 length equals 14 residues. The V gene's germline CDR1 is MNHEY and CDR2 SVGAGI.

CDR3 amino acids: CASSVLAGGRNEQFF. In nucleotides, the CDR3 is TGTGCCAGTAGTGTACTAGCGGGGGGGCGAAATGAGCAGTTCTTC. The gene calls are TRBV19 and TRBJ2-1; TRBD2 aligns across 13 bases. Germline lookup yields CDR1 LNHDA and CDR2 SQIVND (reference sequence). This CDR3 contains 15 residues. V gave up 5 bases and J gave up 7 bases; unmatched junction bases: 5. The full variable domain, its missing parts supplied by reference TRBV19 and TRBJ2-1, is DGGITQSPKYLFRKEGQNVTLSCEQNLNHDAMYWYRQDPGQGLRLIYYSQIVNDFQKGDIAEGYSVSREKKESFPLTVTSAQKNPTAFYLCASSVLAGGRNEQFFGPGTRLTVL.

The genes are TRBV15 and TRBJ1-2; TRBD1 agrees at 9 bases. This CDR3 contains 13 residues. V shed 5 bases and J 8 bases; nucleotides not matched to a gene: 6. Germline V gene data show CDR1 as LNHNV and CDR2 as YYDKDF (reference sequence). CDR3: CATSFGQGPGYTF. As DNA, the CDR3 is TGTGCCACCAGCTTCGGACAGGGGCCGGGCTACACCTTC.

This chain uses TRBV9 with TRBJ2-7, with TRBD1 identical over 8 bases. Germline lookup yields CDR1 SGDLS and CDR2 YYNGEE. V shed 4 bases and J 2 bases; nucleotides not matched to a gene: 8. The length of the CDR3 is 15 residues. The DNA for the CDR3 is TGTGCCAGCAGCCCAGGACAGGGCTACACCTACGAGCAGTACTTC. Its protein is CASSPGQGYTYEQYF.

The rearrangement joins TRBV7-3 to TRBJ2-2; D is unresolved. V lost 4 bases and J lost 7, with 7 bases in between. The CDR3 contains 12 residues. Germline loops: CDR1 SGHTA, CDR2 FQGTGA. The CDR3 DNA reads TGTGCCAGCAGCTCCTTGAGCGGGGAGCTGTTTTTT. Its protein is CASSSLSGELFF.

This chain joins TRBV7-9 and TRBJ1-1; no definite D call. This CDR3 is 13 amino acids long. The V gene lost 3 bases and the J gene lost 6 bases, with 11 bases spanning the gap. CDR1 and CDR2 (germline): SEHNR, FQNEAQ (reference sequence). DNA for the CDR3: TGTGCCAGCAGCTTTCAGGCCGGGGCTGAAGCTTTCTTT. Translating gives CASSFQAGAEAFF.